The source of this TCR beta chain is a study of siplizumab effects on memory and regulatory T cells. The CDR3 has 16 amino acids. CDR1 and CDR2 (germline): SEHNR, FQNEAQ (reference sequence). V shed 3 bases and J 10 bases; nucleotides not matched to a gene: 12. Repertoires were generated with immunoSEQ multiplex PCR, while TCRdb's copy carries only in-frame clones and drops some. The sample comprises roughly 100,000 clones, roughly 91% of which are singletons, and about 0.32% rests with the top ten. Material for sequencing was CD4+ T cells sorted from blood. The V and J genes are TRBV7-9 and TRBJ1-4; 9 bases fit TRBD1. This TCR was sampled from a human donor in good health. In DNA, the CDR3 is TGTGCCAGCAGCTTTATCTCGGGACAGGGTTTCGGAAAACTGTTTTTT. As protein: CASSFISGQGFGKLFF. Supplemented by reference TRBV7-9 and TRBJ1-4, the full variable domain reads DTGVSQNPRHKITKRGQNVTFRCDPISEHNRLYWYRQTLGQGPEFLTYFQNEAQLEKSRLLSDRFSAERPKGSFSTLEIQRTEQGDSAMYLCASSFISGQGFGKLFFGSGTQLSVL.